These 4 T cell receptor beta chains originate from one sample sequenced in a study of blood T cell repertoires in COVID-19. Data came from immunoSEQ multiplex PCR; TCRdb stores just in-frame clones and leaves some out. The sample lists 200,000 or so clones, about 84% occurring once. Material for sequencing was PBMCs or T cells enriched from blood (not recorded which). These receptors all stem from a woman aged 40 to 55 with acute COVID-19.

The chain couples TRBV5-1 to TRBJ2-5, with no clear D. The CDR3 loop spans 15 amino acids. Trimming left V 0 bases short and J 5 bases short, with 14 bases between. The V gene's germline CDR1 is SGHRS and CDR2 YFSETQ. The CDR3: CASSLVASTGETQYF. DNA of the CDR3: TGCGCCAGCAGCTTGGTGGCCTCGACTGGGGAGACCCAGTACTTC.

This rearrangement joins TRBV4-3 to TRBJ1-6, with 7 bases fitting TRBD1. Germline V gene lookup returns CDR1 LGHNA and CDR2 YSLEER. This CDR3 is 17 amino acids long. J lost 2 bases, V lost 2 bases, and 6 bases had no gene match. The CDR3 nucleotides read TGCGCCAGCAGCCAACTCCCCGGGACAGCCTATAATTCACCCCTCCACTTT. This sequence encodes CASSQLPGTAYNSPLHF.

The rearrangement uses TRBV3-1 (or the pseudogene TRBV3-2) and TRBJ2-3; D is ambiguous. The ends were cut back, 0 bases at V and 1 base at J, with 8 bases in the middle. This CDR3 spans 15 amino acids. From germline, CDR1 is LGHDT and CDR2 YNNKEL (reference sequence). The CDR3 sequence is CASSQDMVGTDTQYF. The CDR3 nucleotides read TGTGCCAGCAGCCAAGATATGGTAGGCACAGATACGCAGTATTTT.

The V gene is TRBV5-5, the J gene TRBJ1-1; D is undetermined. V was clipped by 4 bases and J by 0 bases, with 10 bases between them. Per the germline V gene, CDR1 is SGHKS and CDR2 is YYEKEE (reference sequence). The CDR3 runs 14 residues. The chain's CDR3 is CASSRDSLNTEAFF. CDR3 DNA: TGTGCCAGCAGCCGAGACTCCTTGAACACTGAAGCTTTCTTT.